These 18 T cell receptor beta chains were all obtained from the same sample, sequenced in a study of blood T cells in healthy people across ages. Alongside a J-beta primer mix, a sample-barcoded 5' primer served in a second PCR lasting roughly 6 to 11 cycles. TCRdb redid the calling of the 5' RACE reads with MiXCR, one entry per CDR3 protein. The data show roughly 680,000 distinct CDR3 sequences, around half seen once. Source material: blood. The receptors were gathered from a woman between 55 and 75 years old in good health.

This clonotype was counted only a few times. A much more abundant neighbour one base away suggests this may be a read error. This rearrangement joins TRBV7-2 to TRBJ2-5; a possible D gene is TRBD2 (5 bases). Trimming pared 1 base from V and 11 bases from J, leaving 20 bases between. This CDR3 has 15 amino acids. Germline V CDR1 and CDR2: SGHTA, FQGNSA. This CDR3 is CASSLEADSVNEQYF. CDR3 sequence (DNA): TGTGCCAGCAGCTTAGAAGCAGATAGCGTCAATGAGCAGTACTTC.

The chain couples TRBV7-9 to TRBJ1-6; D is undetermined. Between the trimmed V and J ends, which lost 5 bases and 8 bases, there was a span of 10 bases. The CDR3 sequence is 13 residues long. Germline CDR1 and CDR2: SEHNR and FQNEAQ (reference sequence). The CDR3 DNA reads TGTGCCAGCAGCCCGGGAGGTCATTCACCCCTCCACTTT. This encodes CASSPGGHSPLHF.

The chain couples TRBV12-3 or TRBV12-4 to TRBJ1-4; TRBD1 aligns across 7 bases. CDR3 length: 14 amino acids. Germline trimming cut 1 base from V and 8 bases from J; bases unmatched to any gene: 4. The CDR3 nucleotides read TGTGCCAGCAGTTTAGGGACAGGTGAAGAAAAACTGTTTTTT. Translated: CASSLGTGEEKLFF.

V usage is TRBV4-1 and J usage is TRBJ2-2, with unresolved D. Per germline, CDR1 MGHRA and CDR2 YSYEKL. The CDR3 runs to 14 residues. Trimming pared 3 bases from V and 4 bases from J, leaving 9 bases between. The CDR3 sequence: CASSQVHGTGELFF. In DNA form, the CDR3 reads TGCGCCAGCAGCCAGGTCCACGGCACCGGGGAGCTGTTTTTT.

J is TRBJ2-7 and V is TRBV4-2; a weak D match, TRBD2 (5 bases). V shed 7 bases and J shed 7 bases, with 26 bases lying between them. The CDR3 length is 16 residues. CDR1 and CDR2 (germline): LGHNA, YNFKEQ. CDR3 loop: CASTKRADRSYNEQYF. CDR3 coding DNA: TGTGCCAGCACAAAAAGAGCGGACCGCTCCTACAATGAGCAGTACTTC.

This clonotype was counted only a few times. The V call is TRBV6-2 or TRBV6-3, the J call TRBJ1-4, with TRBD1 as a possible D gene (5 bases). This CDR3 contains 15 residues. V dropped 6 bases and J dropped 2 bases, with 13 bases sitting between them. In germline, CDR1 is MNHEY, CDR2 SVGEGT. The CDR3 sequence is CASSLDSATNEKLFF. The CDR3 nucleotides read TGTGCCAGCAGCTTAGACAGTGCGACTAATGAAAAACTGTTTTTT.

The J gene is TRBJ1-5, the V gene TRBV7-2; TRBD1 might be the D (6 bases). Germline lookup yields CDR1 SGHTA and CDR2 FQGNSA. This CDR3 contains 13 residues. Trimming removed 1 base at V and 6 bases at J, with 7 bases between. The CDR3 nucleotides read TGTGCCAGCAGCTTAGTGGGGGCTCAGCCCCAGCATTTT. Translating it yields CASSLVGAQPQHF. Drawing the rest from reference TRBV7-2 and TRBJ1-5, the complete variable domain is GAGVSQSPSNKVTEKGKDVELRCDPISGHTALYWYRQSLGQGLEFLIYFQGNSAPDKSGLPSDRFSAERTGGSVSTLTIQRTQQEDSAVYLCASSLVGAQPQHFGDGTRLSIL.

This chain uses TRBV28 with TRBJ2-7; D possibly corresponds to TRBD1 (5 bases). Near its end, the DNA agrees better with TRBJ2-5, so the J call may be wrong. The germline gives CDR1 MDHEN, CDR2 SYDVKM. The CDR3 is 14 residues long. CDR3 loop: CASSSRQTQETQYF. The CDR3 region has the DNA TGTGCCAGCAGTTCCCGACAGACCCAAGAGACCCAGTACTTC.

This clonotype showed up many times. This chain connects TRBV4-3 to TRBJ2-3, with TRBD2 matching 16 bases. The CDR3 runs 17 residues. The V gene's germline CDR1 is LGHNA and CDR2 YSLEER. Trimming removed 3 bases from V and 2 bases from J; junction bases left unmatched: 2. The CDR3 sequence is CASSQGLAGGPTDTQYF. The CDR3 bases are TGCGCCAGCAGCCAGGGACTAGCGGGAGGGCCCACAGATACGCAGTATTTT.

In its sample, this clonotype was seen once. This chain links TRBV20-1 with TRBJ2-7; 9 positions agree with TRBD2. Germline CDR1 reads DFQATT; CDR2 reads SNEGSKA (reference sequence). The length of the CDR3 is 15 residues. Trimming cost V 2 bases and J 7 bases; bases outside gene matches: 12. The DNA of the CDR3 is TGCAGTGCTAGATCTAGACCGGGACTAGCTCTGGAGCAGTACTTC. It translates to CSARSRPGLALEQYF.

This rearrangement joins TRBV12-3 or TRBV12-4 to TRBJ1-2; D not certain. Trimming stripped 0 bases from V and 8 bases from J, with 13 bases between. This CDR3 spans 14 amino acids. The CDR3 bases are TGTGCCAGCAGTTTAGCTGCCCAAAGAGGGGGCTACACCTTC. Protein sequence: CASSLAAQRGGYTF.

The V call is TRBV20-1, the J call TRBJ2-1, with D perhaps matching TRBD2 (5 bases). The germline gives CDR1 DFQATT, CDR2 SNEGSKA (reference sequence). V was pared by 5 bases and J by 10 bases, with 18 bases between. The CDR3 length is 13 residues. The CDR3 DNA sequence: TGCAGTGCTTGGAGGAAACAGTCGGGGGAGCAGTTCTTC. It translates to CSAWRKQSGEQFF.

This clonotype was seen only once. The chain couples TRBV7-2 to TRBJ2-5; 8 bases align to TRBD2. The tail of the sequence fits TRBJ2-7 better, so the J call may be wrong. Germline V gives CDR1 SGHTA, CDR2 FQGNSA. This CDR3 contains 16 residues. CDR3 sequence: CASSSDGTRGRYEQYF. The CDR3 DNA reads TGTGCCAGCAGCTCTGACGGGACTAGGGGAAGGTACGAGCAGTACTTC.

The gene calls are TRBV10-3 and TRBJ1-2; possible D gene TRBD1, 5 bases. Germline CDR1 and CDR2: ENHRY and SYGVKD. The V end was cut by 2 bases, the J end by 6 bases, with 13 bases between. The CDR3 contains 14 residues. The DNA of the CDR3 is TGTGCCATCAGTGAGAGGGGCCCCCTCCATGGCTACACCTTC. This encodes CAISERGPLHGYTF.

The V call is TRBV20-1, the J call TRBJ2-3, with 8 positions matching TRBD1. In germline, CDR1 is DFQATT, CDR2 SNEGSKA (reference sequence). This CDR3 is 14 amino acids long. V lost 6 bases, J lost 1 base, and 6 bases stayed unmatched. The CDR3 spells CSATGGIGTDTQYF. The CDR3 region has the DNA TGCAGTGCAACAGGGGGAATTGGCACAGATACGCAGTATTTT.

The table lists this clonotype with a count of one. The CDR3 here is CASRPGLSPQETQYF. CDR3 coding DNA: TGCGCCAGCAGACCGGGACTAAGCCCCCAAGAGACCCAGTACTTC. This rearrangement joins TRBV5-1 to TRBJ2-5; 7 nucleotides match TRBD2. This CDR3 contains 15 residues. The V gene end was trimmed by 5 bases and the J gene end by 1 base; junction bases not matched to a gene: 8. CDR1 is SGHRS and CDR2 is YFSETQ in the germline V gene.

This sequence joins TRBV7-9 and TRBJ1-6; 9 nucleotides agree with TRBD1. Germline trimming cut 5 bases from V and 8 bases from J; bases unmatched to any gene: 1. This CDR3 region has 13 residues. The germline CDR1 and CDR2 sequences are SEHNR and FQNEAQ (reference sequence). The CDR3 region has the DNA TGTGCCAGCAGCCGACAGGGGGATTCACCCCTCCACTTT. Protein sequence: CASSRQGDSPLHF.

Only a few counts were recorded for this clonotype. This rearrangement joins TRBV3-1 to TRBJ2-4, with D possibly being TRBD2 (5 bases). Looked up from germline, CDR1 is LGHDT and CDR2 is YNNKEL (reference sequence). The CDR3 contains 12 residues. Trimming cost V 6 bases and J 9 bases, with 12 bases left between them. CDR3 DNA: TGTGCCAGCAGTCGCAGTGGAGGCATTCAGTACTTC. This encodes CASSRSGGIQYF.